This T cell receptor beta chain comes out of a study of OX40 agonist ivuxolimab in advanced cancers. Some background on the complete study: Ivuxolimab was a fully human IgG2 agonistic monoclonal antibody targeting the costimulatory receptor OX40 (CD134). Intravenous ivuxolimab was administered to patients every 2 weeks at six dose levels: 0.01, 0.1, 0.3, 1.5, 3 and 10 mg/kg. Of the roughly 52 dose-escalation patients, hepatocellular carcinoma was present in about 20, melanoma in around 15, renal cell carcinoma in 9 and head and neck cancer in 9. In the dose-escalation cohort, approximately 82% of patients were male, and the mean age was approximately 55 years, with a range of about 23 to 90. Prior anti-PD-1, anti-PD-L1 or anti-CTLA-4 therapy was permitted, and checkpoint inhibitors had been received by roughly 40% of dose-escalation patients. Partial responses were achieved by three dose-escalation patients, of whom one had hepatocellular carcinoma and two had cutaneous melanoma. Peripheral TCRbeta sequencing was intended to test whether TCR sequence diversity was altered and clonal T-cell expansion was caused by ivuxolimab. The paper reports the monotherapy dose-escalation portion (N of about 47 patients) of the phase I ivuxolimab trial. Overall study results and their limits: In partial responders in the 0.1-3.0 mg/kg groups, normalized peripheral clonal expansion was found to be among the lowest, especially among CD8+ T cells. Low levels of normalized T-cell clonal expansion were also seen in some patients who did not respond. At doses of 0.1 to 3.0 mg/kg, clonal expansion of both CD4+ and CD8+ T cells in blood was seen between baseline and week 6. The antigen specificity of the peripheral T cells that underwent clonal expansion was not determined. After ivuxolimab, more expanded clones were found on average in CD8+ T cells than in CD4+ T cells.

CDR1 and CDR2 are read off the germline V gene as SGHDT and YYEEEE. There are 14 amino acids in the CDR3, from cysteine to phenylalanine inclusive. The only DNA kept is the CDR3, 42 bases in frame from the first base. Cut back by 4 bases and 8 bases, the V and J ends lie 16 bases apart. The trial excluded patients who had a history of autoimmune disease or who were on systemic immunosuppression. Peripheral blood for TCR sequencing was collected from all dose cohorts at baseline, on cycle 4 day 1, and on cycle 7 day 1. Samples came from an open-label, multicenter, first-in-human phase I dose-escalation trial of ivuxolimab. Adults with locally advanced or metastatic melanoma, renal cell, hepatocellular, or head and neck squamous cell carcinoma were enrolled in the trial. Before TCR sequencing, CD4+ T cells and CD8+ T cells from peripheral blood were sorted into separate populations. Concerning this clone: The clone's antigen remains unknown. No much larger clone exists at a distance of one base, and base qualities are not known.

Genomic DNA was isolated from the sorted cells so that the TCRbeta CDR3 region could be sequenced. The immunoSEQ Assay was used to sequence the TCRbeta CDR3 regions. TCRdb took this table from immuneACCESS and kept in-frame rearrangements with V and J called. Such tables lack part of the clones; where checked against another copy, unresolved V genes explain under half of the gap, and the rest is unexplained. The sample table contains some 76,000 clones; only one count was recorded for about 94% of them. The ten largest clones capture about 7.1% of the sample. Sequenced here: CD4+ or CD8+ T cells sorted from blood, sampled in a trial of the OX40 agonist ivuxolimab. The chain couples TRBV5-6 to TRBJ2-1; there is no confident call for the D gene. This sequence was found in an adult with an advanced solid tumor such as melanoma, head and neck, liver or kidney cancer. The CDR3 loop reads CASSPYGPVHEQFF. The nucleotides are TGTGCCAGCAGCCCCTACGGGCCGGTACATGAGCAGTTCTTC.